This T cell receptor (beta chain) stems from a study of blood T cells in healthy people across ages. Study-level points and caveats: There were more naive CD4+ cells and higher diversity in long-lived donors than in aged donors. A roughly linear age-dependent decrease characterized TCR beta diversity per million T cells.

Combining a sample-barcoded 5' primer with a J-beta primer mix, a second PCR ran for roughly 6 to 12 cycles. MiXCR, run by TCRdb on the 5' RACE reads, gives a single entry per CDR3 protein. The sample carries roughly 1,500,000 distinct CDR3 sequences, about 43% recorded once. The table lists this clonotype with a count of one. Its antigen is undetermined. Trimming took 6 bases from V and 5 from J; bases not matched to a gene: 5. Germline assignment: CDR1 MDHEN and CDR2 SYDVKM. The CDR3 sequence is 13 residues long. The rearrangement uses TRBV28 and TRBJ2-3; TRBD2 agrees at 7 bases. Input material: blood. This sequence was found in a woman between 18 and 29 years old in good health. The CDR3 here is CASRPAGEDTQYF. As DNA, the CDR3 is TGTGCCAGCAGGCCCGCGGGGGAAGATACGCAGTATTTT.